A single sample is the source of the 21 T cell receptor beta chains below, sequenced in a study of cytomegalovirus exposure and HLA in healthy donors. TCRdb's table, derived via immunoSEQ multiplex PCR, lists solely in-frame clones and lacks some. The sample lists around 250,000 clones, around 89% occurring once. The sample taken for sequencing was PBMCs. These receptors were taken from a woman aged 18-30 years in good health and CMV-seronegative.

The gene calls are TRBV9 and TRBJ2-1; D is perhaps TRBD1 (6 bases). V was cut by 4 bases and J by 8 bases, with 10 bases left in between. Looked up from germline, CDR1 is SGDLS and CDR2 is YYNGEE. This CDR3 has 12 residues. The CDR3 DNA reads TGTGCCAGCAGCTTACAGGGCGATGAGCAGTTCTTC. It codes for CASSLQGDEQFF. The full variable domain, rest sourced from reference TRBV9 and TRBJ2-1, is DSGVTQTPKHLITATGQRVTLRCSPRSGDLSVYWYQQSLDQGLQFLIQYYNGEERAKGNILERFSAQQFPDLHSELNLSSLELGDSALYFCASSLQGDEQFFGPGTRLTVL.

The rearrangement links TRBV10-2 to TRBJ1-6, with D uncertain. This CDR3 has 14 amino acids. CDR1 is WSHSY, CDR2 SAAADI, per germline. Trimming took off 3 bases at V and 5 bases at J, with 8 bases between the two ends. The CDR3 sequence: CASSESVHNSPLHF. The CDR3 DNA is TGCGCCAGCAGTGAATCGGTACATAATTCACCCCTCCACTTT.

This clone was recorded a few times. This chain connects TRBV10-1 to TRBJ2-7; 9 bases line up with TRBD2. V shed 5 bases, J shed 6 bases, and the junction held 8 bases outside the gene matches. Germline V gives CDR1 WNHNN, CDR2 SYGVQD (reference sequence). This CDR3 is built from 14 residues. In nucleotides, the CDR3 is TGCGCCAGCAGTAGCGGGGGGACTTCTGCCGAGCAGTACTTC. Its translation is CASSSGGTSAEQYF.

The chain links TRBV10-3 to TRBJ1-2; 11 bases are shared with TRBD1. V lost 5 bases, J lost 1 base, and 3 bases stayed unmatched. Looked up from germline, CDR1 is ENHRY and CDR2 is SYGVKD. The CDR3 loop spans 15 amino acids. This CDR3 reads CAISTGTGGNYGYTF. The DNA for the CDR3 is TGTGCCATCAGTACCGGGACAGGGGGTAACTATGGCTACACCTTC.

The chain is built from TRBV5-1 and TRBJ2-1; the match to TRBD2 covers 14 bases. Germline V gene sequence: CDR1 SGHRS, CDR2 YFSETQ. This CDR3 has 19 amino acids. V shed 1 base and J 6 bases; nucleotides not matched to a gene: 12. The CDR3 here is CASSLWSSGTSGGINEQFF. Here the CDR3 DNA reads TGCGCCAGCAGCTTGTGGAGTTCCGGGACTAGCGGGGGTATCAATGAGCAGTTCTTC.

This chain joins TRBV5-1 and TRBJ2-3; TRBD2 matches at 12 bases. V lost 3 bases to trimming and J lost 2 bases; unmatched junction nucleotides: 13. This CDR3 region has 19 residues. Germline V gene lookup returns CDR1 SGHRS and CDR2 YFSETQ. The CDR3 protein is CASSYRMRTSGGPTDTQYF. CDR3 DNA sequence: TGCGCCAGCAGCTACCGCATGAGAACTAGCGGGGGGCCCACAGATACGCAGTATTTT. The full variable domain, in which reference TRBV5-1 and TRBJ2-3 provide the parts outside the CDR3, is KAGVTQTPRYLIKTRGQQVTLSCSPISGHRSVSWYQQTPGQGLQFLFEYFSETQRNKGNFPGRFSGRQFSNSRSEMNVSTLELGDSALYLCASSYRMRTSGGPTDTQYFGPGTRLTVL.

The chain carries TRBV27 and TRBJ2-5; tentatively, D is TRBD2 (5 bases). CDR3 length: 14 residues. Trimming pared 3 bases from V and 5 bases from J, leaving 13 bases between. From germline, CDR1 is MNHEY and CDR2 SMNVEV (reference sequence). The CDR3 sequence is CASSFGISGETQYF. The CDR3 DNA is TGTGCCAGCAGTTTCGGGATTTCGGGGGAGACCCAGTACTTC.

The V and J genes are TRBV5-1 and TRBJ2-2, with 9 nucleotides matching TRBD1. The CDR3 spans 14 residues. The V segment lost 6 bases and the J segment 3 bases; nucleotides outside the gene matches: 3. CDR1 and CDR2 (germline): SGHRS, YFSETQ. CDR3 sequence reads: CASTGQGYTGELFF. The CDR3 bases are TGCGCCAGCACGGGACAGGGCTACACCGGGGAGCTGTTTTTT.

The rearrangement uses TRBV6-5 and TRBJ2-6; the D gene is possibly TRBD2 (5 bases). The germline gives CDR1 MNHEY, CDR2 SVGAGI. Trimming left V 3 bases short and J 0 bases short, with 9 bases between. The CDR3 is 16 amino acids. The CDR3 region is CASSYYEGSGANVLTF. DNA of the CDR3: TGTGCCAGCAGTTATTATGAGGGCTCTGGGGCCAACGTCCTGACTTTC.

The chain has TRBV2 and TRBJ1-1, with D perhaps matching TRBD1 (6 bases). The CDR3 sequence is 12 residues long. V lost 7 bases and J lost 7, with 13 bases in between. Germline CDR1 is SNHLY and CDR2 is FYNNEI. The CDR3 region is CASTPDSIEAFF. Here the CDR3 DNA reads TGTGCCAGCACCCCGGACAGTATTGAAGCTTTCTTT.

This chain joins TRBV27 and TRBJ2-2; 14 bases align to TRBD2. V shed 6 bases, J shed 5 bases, and the junction held 8 bases outside the gene matches. The germline gives CDR1 MNHEY, CDR2 SMNVEV (reference sequence). This CDR3 is 17 amino acids long. The CDR3 DNA is TGTGCCAGCAGCCGAGGGACTAGCGGGGGTCGGACCGGGGAGCTGTTTTTT. Its translation is CASSRGTSGGRTGELFF.

This chain joins TRBV10-2 and TRBJ2-5; 11 nucleotides align to TRBD2. The length of the CDR3 is 16 residues. Per the germline V gene, CDR1 is WSHSY and CDR2 is SAAADI. With V trimmed by 3 bases and J by 1 base, 4 bases remained unmatched. The CDR3, as DNA: TGCGCCAGCAGTGAAACTAGCGGGGGCACCCAAGAGACCCAGTACTTC. Residues: CASSETSGGTQETQYF.

This rearrangement joins TRBV7-2 to TRBJ2-3; 13 bases align to TRBD2. The ends lost 7 bases at V and 6 bases at J; junction bases unmatched: 7. Germline V gives CDR1 SGHTA, CDR2 FQGNSA. The CDR3 is 15 residues long. The CDR3 reads CASTELAGGMDTQYF. CDR3 coding DNA: TGTGCCAGCACCGAACTAGCGGGGGGGATGGATACGCAGTATTTT.

The chain links TRBV7-7 to TRBJ1-4, with D unclear. Trimming stripped 1 base from V and 10 bases from J, with 10 bases between. Germline V gene sequence: CDR1 SSHAT, CDR2 FNYEAQ (reference sequence). The CDR3 has 13 amino acids. CDR3 DNA sequence: TGTGCCAGCAGCTTAGATATCAGAGGAAAACTGTTTTTT. As protein: CASSLDIRGKLFF.

The chain joins TRBV5-6 to TRBJ2-7; TRBD1 might be the D (5 bases). The CDR3 extends over 14 amino acids. Germline CDR1 SGHDT, CDR2 YYEEEE. Trimming pared 0 bases from V and 1 base from J, leaving 8 bases between. CDR3 sequence reads: CASSLVPGSYEQYF. The CDR3 coding sequence is TGTGCCAGCAGCTTGGTTCCAGGGTCCTACGAGCAGTACTTC.

CDR3 sequence: CASSEVGHREHNEKLFF. In DNA form, the CDR3 reads TGCGCCAGCAGCGAAGTCGGGCACAGGGAACATAATGAAAAACTGTTTTTT. The rearrangement joins TRBV4-3 to TRBJ1-4, with D perhaps matching TRBD1 (6 bases). CDR1 is LGHNA and CDR2 is YSLEER in the germline V gene. The CDR3 is 17 amino acids. The germline V and J ends were trimmed by 5 bases and 4 bases, with 20 bases remaining between them.

V gene TRBV25-1 combines with J gene TRBJ1-1; D unclear. CDR1 and CDR2 (germline): MGHDK, SYGVNS. There are 14 residues in the CDR3. Between the trimmed V and J ends, which lost 5 bases and 0 bases, there was a span of 10 bases. DNA for the CDR3: TGTGCCAGCAGTTTCGAGGGCTTGAACACTGAAGCTTTCTTT. It codes for CASSFEGLNTEAFF.

The chain joins TRBV11-2 to TRBJ2-7; D remains unclear. This CDR3 region has 13 residues. V was pared by 4 bases and J by 4 bases, with 11 bases between. Germline V gives CDR1 SGHAT, CDR2 FQNNGV. The CDR3 region has the DNA TGTGCCAGCAGCTGGAAGGCGGATTACGAGCAGTACTTC. Translated, it gives CASSWKADYEQYF.

V gene TRBV7-9 combines with J gene TRBJ2-1; tentative D call: TRBD1 (6 bases). The CDR3 consists of 14 residues. Trimming left V 0 bases short and J 10 bases short, with 13 bases between. Germline V lookup: CDR1 SEHNR, CDR2 FQNEAQ (reference sequence). The CDR3 sequence is CASSLAQGDYEQFF. DNA of the CDR3: TGTGCCAGCAGCTTAGCACAGGGAGACTACGAGCAGTTCTTC.

The gene calls are TRBV2 and TRBJ1-1; D is unclear. V dropped 4 bases and J dropped 0 bases, with 9 bases sitting between them. Germline CDR1 SNHLY, CDR2 FYNNEI. The CDR3 has 14 residues. The CDR3 protein is CASSVRHMNTEAFF. In nucleotides, the CDR3 is TGTGCCAGCAGTGTAAGACACATGAACACTGAAGCTTTCTTT. The full variable domain, with the rest looked up from reference TRBV2 and TRBJ1-1, is EPEVTQTPSHQVTQMGQEVILRCVPISNHLYFYWYRQILGQKVEFLVSFYNNEISEKSEIFDDQFSVERPDGSNFTLKIRSTKLEDSAMYFCASSVRHMNTEAFFGQGTRLTVV.

This rearrangement joins TRBV6-1 to TRBJ2-1; weak D call: TRBD2 (6 bases). Germline CDR1 reads MNHNS; CDR2 reads SASEGT. V shed 6 bases and J shed 2 bases, with 11 bases lying between them. This CDR3 spans 14 amino acids. CDR3 in amino acids: CASRGGLTYNEQFF. CDR3 nucleotides: TGTGCCAGCAGGGGGGGACTCACCTACAATGAGCAGTTCTTC.